Below, 8 T cell receptor beta chains from the same sample are listed, as sequenced in a study of blood T cell repertoires in COVID-19. Some clones are missing from TCRdb's copy, which holds only in-frame ones; the method was immunoSEQ multiplex PCR. The sample has approximately 270,000 clones, approximately 83% seen once; the top ten hold 8% to 13%. Sequencing was done on a sample of peripheral blood. Receptor source: a woman aged 70-85 years with acute or convalescent COVID-19.

The chain is built from TRBV4-1 and TRBJ2-2; 11 nucleotides align to TRBD2. Germline CDR1 and CDR2: MGHRA and YSYEKL. The V gene end was trimmed by 2 bases and the J gene end by 3 bases; junction bases not matched to a gene: 2. The CDR3 has 16 amino acids. The CDR3 here is CASSQLAGGYTGELFF. The CDR3 coding sequence is TGCGCCAGCAGCCAACTAGCGGGGGGTTACACCGGGGAGCTGTTTTTT.

The chain recombines TRBV5-4 with TRBJ1-1, with D hard to call. Trimming left V 0 bases short and J 1 base short, with 7 bases between. This CDR3 spans 14 amino acids. Germline V gives CDR1 SGHNT, CDR2 YYREEE (reference sequence). CDR3 amino acids: CASSLAYGNTEAFF. CDR3 bases: TGTGCCAGCAGCTTGGCCTATGGGAACACTGAAGCTTTCTTT.

The V call is TRBV5-5, the J call TRBJ2-7; 12 bases are shared with TRBD2. CDR3 length: 14 amino acids. V gave up 3 bases and J gave up 6 bases; unmatched junction bases: 4. Germline CDR1 is SGHKS and CDR2 is YYEKEE (reference sequence). CDR3 nucleotide sequence: TGTGCCAGCAGCTGGACTAGCGGGGTGTTCGAGCAGTACTTC. It is translated as CASSWTSGVFEQYF.

This clone was observed once. This chain connects TRBV5-1 to TRBJ2-3, with TRBD2 matching 9 bases. The germline gives CDR1 SGHRS, CDR2 YFSETQ. The V gene end was trimmed by 4 bases and the J gene end by 0 bases; junction bases not matched to a gene: 6. CDR3 length equals 16 residues. CDR3: CASSLPLAGSTDTQYF. The CDR3 nucleotides are TGCGCCAGCAGCCTACCCCTAGCGGGGAGCACAGATACGCAGTATTTT.

This clone came up a few times. V usage is TRBV30 and J usage is TRBJ1-1, with no clear D. V lost 0 bases to trimming and J lost 11 bases, with 10 bases between them. The CDR3 sequence is 11 residues long. Germline V gene sequence: CDR1 GTSNPN, CDR2 SVGIG (reference sequence). CDR3 sequence reads: CAWSVKEAAFF. The CDR3, as DNA: TGTGCCTGGAGTGTGAAGGAGGCCGCTTTCTTT.

CDR3 region: CASSLPTGSVRIYTF. CDR3 nucleotides: TGTGCCAGCAGTCTCCCTACAGGGAGTGTTCGTATCTACACCTTC. The gene calls are TRBV28 and TRBJ1-2; D is perhaps TRBD1 (6 bases). CDR3 size: 15 residues. V lost 5 bases to trimming and J lost 10 bases, with 23 bases between them. Germline assignment: CDR1 MDHEN and CDR2 SYDVKM.

This rearrangement joins TRBV6-2 or TRBV6-3 to TRBJ1-5; D not resolved. V shed 5 bases and J shed 3 bases, with 11 bases lying between them. The CDR3 loop spans 14 amino acids. Germline V lookup: CDR1 MNHEY, CDR2 SVGEGT. CDR3: CASSRGGNNQPQHF. For the CDR3, the DNA is TGTGCCAGCAGTAGAGGCGGGAACAATCAGCCCCAGCATTTT.

This chain joins TRBV3-1 (or the pseudogene TRBV3-2) and TRBJ1-2; no clear D gene. Trimming took 1 base from V and 4 from J, leaving 7 bases between them. Germline V lookup: CDR1 LGHDT, CDR2 YNNKEL (reference sequence). CDR3 length: 13 amino acids. The CDR3 sequence is CASSQGALYGYTF. The CDR3 DNA is TGTGCCAGCAGCCAAGGCGCCCTCTATGGCTACACCTTC.